This entry lists 24 T cell receptor beta chains sequenced from one sample in a study of T cell changes during pregnancy in multiple sclerosis. Clones were read by immunoSEQ multiplex PCR, and TCRdb kept only the in-frame ones, dropping some. The top ten hold about 1.5% of the sample, which has over 100,000 clones, roughly nine tenths seen once. The sample in question was peripheral blood, obtained in the third trimester of pregnancy. Every receptor here comes from a female donor with multiple sclerosis, enrolled in a pregnancy study.

The CDR3 loop is CASRDLAGAHKGQQYF. As DNA, the CDR3 is TGTGCCAGTAGGGATTTAGCGGGGGCCCACAAAGGGCAACAGTATTTT. V and J are TRBV19 and TRBJ2-3, with TRBD2 identical over 9 bases. CDR1 and CDR2 from the germline V gene are LNHDA and SQIVND (reference sequence). This CDR3 spans 16 amino acids. V was pared by 6 bases and J by 12 bases, with 19 bases of the junction left unmatched.

CDR3 amino acids: CASSPRMDTAVQNYGYTF. In DNA form, the CDR3 reads TGTGCCAGCAGCCCACGGATGGACACCGCCGTTCAGAACTATGGCTACACCTTC. This chain links TRBV4-2 with TRBJ1-2, with D possibly matching TRBD1 (5 bases). Germline V gene sequence: CDR1 LGHNA, CDR2 YNFKEQ. This CDR3 has 18 amino acids. Trimming left V 4 bases short and J 2 bases short, with 23 bases between.

The V gene is TRBV5-6, the J gene TRBJ2-3; a weak D match, TRBD2 (6 bases). V lost 2 bases and J lost 4, with 14 bases in between. The V gene's germline CDR1 is SGHDT and CDR2 YYEEEE. The length of the CDR3 is 15 residues. The CDR3 region is CASSLGGFSADTQYF. The CDR3 DNA is TGTGCCAGCAGCTTAGGAGGGTTCTCCGCAGATACGCAGTATTTT.

The chain carries TRBV6-7 and TRBJ2-7; TRBD2 might be the D (5 bases). TRBV6-7 is classed as an ORF, of uncertain function. Trimming shortened V by 6 bases and J by 3 bases, and 18 bases separated the two germline ends. The CDR3 length is 15 residues. CDR3 amino acids: CASRSPRGKVYEQYF. CDR3 coding DNA: TGTGCCAGCAGGTCCCCCCGAGGGAAAGTCTACGAGCAGTACTTC.

V usage is TRBV9 and J usage is TRBJ1-2, with D possibly being TRBD1 (5 bases). The germline gives CDR1 SGDLS, CDR2 YYNGEE. With 3 bases removed from V and 6 bases from J, the gap between germline ends came to 21 bases. The CDR3 length is 16 residues. The CDR3 DNA reads TGTGCCAGCAGCGCACCTCGTTCGGGGGTGTATAATGGCTACACCTTC. Its translation is CASSAPRSGVYNGYTF. Full variable domain (outside the CDR3, taken from reference TRBV9 and TRBJ1-2): DSGVTQTPKHLITATGQRVTLRCSPRSGDLSVYWYQQSLDQGLQFLIQYYNGEERAKGNILERFSAQQFPDLHSELNLSSLELGDSALYFCASSAPRSGVYNGYTFGSGTRLTVV.

This rearrangement joins TRBV30 to TRBJ2-7; D unclear. CDR1 and CDR2 from the germline V gene are GTSNPN and SVGIG (reference sequence). Between the trimmed V and J ends, which lost 1 base and 5 bases, there was a span of 12 bases. The CDR3 has 13 residues. CDR3 region: CAWSGVARNEQYF. CDR3 sequence (DNA): TGTGCCTGGAGTGGTGTAGCCCGAAACGAGCAGTACTTC.

The chain has TRBV7-6 and TRBJ1-1; 7 nucleotides agree with TRBD1. V lost 1 base and J lost 9; bases outside the gene matches: 5. Germline CDR1 reads SGHVS; CDR2 reads FNYEAQ. The length of the CDR3 is 13 residues. The chain's CDR3 is CASSLGTGAQAFF. The CDR3 DNA follows: TGTGCCAGCAGCTTAGGGACAGGCGCCCAAGCTTTCTTT.

The genes are TRBV30 and TRBJ1-1; no clear D gene. Trimming took off 1 base at V and 7 bases at J, with 13 bases between the two ends. Per germline, CDR1 GTSNPN and CDR2 SVGIG (reference sequence). CDR3 size: 13 residues. Here the CDR3 DNA reads TGTGCCTGGAGTGGTGGCCTCGGGATTGAAGCTTTCTTT. Amino acids: CAWSGGLGIEAFF.

The J gene is TRBJ2-2, the V gene TRBV6-6; 10 bases are shared with TRBD1. After removal of 6 bases from V and 9 bases from J, the junction contained 4 bases not matched to a gene. Germline V gene lookup returns CDR1 MNHNY and CDR2 SVGAGI (reference sequence). This CDR3 spans 13 amino acids. The CDR3 sequence: CASSWTGGWELFF. The CDR3 DNA sequence: TGTGCCAGCAGCTGGACAGGGGGTTGGGAGCTGTTTTTT.

V usage is TRBV6-4 and J usage is TRBJ1-5, with 7 bases aligning to TRBD1. V shed 0 bases and J 7 bases; nucleotides not matched to a gene: 15. The germline gives CDR1 MRHNA, CDR2 SNTAGT. The CDR3 is made up of 18 amino acids. In nucleotides, the CDR3 is TGTGCCAGCAGTGACTCCCCATCTGCCAGGGGGGTGTACCAGCCCCAGCATTTT. It yields the protein CASSDSPSARGVYQPQHF.

The chain uses TRBV7-9 and TRBJ2-1, with D possibly matching TRBD1 (6 bases). There are 15 residues in the CDR3. The germline V and J ends were trimmed by 7 bases and 10 bases, with 23 bases remaining between them. The germline V gene encodes CDR1 SEHNR and CDR2 FQNEAQ (reference sequence). CDR3 in amino acids: CASILQGPIGEEQFF. CDR3 sequence (DNA): TGTGCCAGCATCCTCCAGGGGCCAATCGGAGAAGAGCAGTTCTTC.

The chain joins TRBV7-9 to TRBJ2-7; TRBD1 matches at 11 bases. Germline-derived CDR1 and CDR2 are SEHNR and FQNEAQ (reference sequence). V was clipped by 1 base and J by 2 bases; unmatched bases: 13. The CDR3 length is 19 residues. In DNA form, the CDR3 reads TGTGCCAGCAGCTTAGGGTGGGGACAGGGGGGATCTCGGACCTACGAGCAGTACTTC. Translation gives CASSLGWGQGGSRTYEQYF.

The chain has TRBV9 and TRBJ2-1; 7 bases align to TRBD2. Unmatched junction bases numbered 6, after V lost 0 bases and J lost 0 bases. The CDR3 sequence is 17 residues long. Germline values: CDR1 SGDLS, CDR2 YYNGEE. CDR3 sequence reads: CASSVVSGGGSYNEQFF. The CDR3 nucleotides are TGTGCCAGCAGCGTAGTGTCGGGCGGGGGCTCCTACAATGAGCAGTTCTTC.

This chain connects TRBV9 to TRBJ2-7, with D uncertain. V was pared by 4 bases and J by 4 bases, with 18 bases between. There are 15 residues in the CDR3. CDR1 is SGDLS, CDR2 YYNGEE, per germline. CDR3 sequence (DNA): TGTGCCAGCAGCTTCACAGACCGACCTTCTTACGAGCAGTACTTC. As protein: CASSFTDRPSYEQYF.

CDR3 nucleotide sequence: TGTGCCAGCAGCTTAGGGCGGGGGCGCCAGCCCCAGCATTTT. It translates to CASSLGRGRQPQHF. The J gene is TRBJ1-5, the V gene TRBV7-8, with D perhaps TRBD1 (6 bases). The length of the CDR3 is 14 residues. Trimming removed 1 base from V and 7 bases from J, with 11 bases in between. CDR1 SGHVS and CDR2 FQNEAQ come from the germline V gene. The variable domain in full, with the rest retrieved from reference TRBV7-8 and TRBJ1-5, is GAGVSQSPRYKVAKRGQDVALRCDPISGHVSLFWYQQALGQGPEFLTYFQNEAQLDKSGLPSDRFFAERPEGSVSTLKIQRTQQEDSAVYLCASSLGRGRQPQHFGDGTRLSIL.

This clone was recorded a few times. This rearrangement joins TRBV14 to TRBJ2-5, with 7 bases lining up with TRBD1. The length of the CDR3 is 14 residues. Germline CDR1 is SGHDN and CDR2 is FVKESK. The ends lost 4 bases at V and 1 base at J; junction bases unmatched: 3. The chain's CDR3 is CASSRGQVQETQYF. In nucleotides, the CDR3 is TGTGCCAGCAGCCGAGGACAGGTCCAAGAGACCCAGTACTTC.

The rearrangement links TRBV6-1 to TRBJ2-3, with 7 bases matching TRBD1. This CDR3 spans 14 amino acids. V was clipped by 6 bases and J by 3 bases; unmatched bases: 6. In germline, CDR1 is MNHNS, CDR2 SASEGT. The CDR3 sequence is CASSQTGRTDTQYF. DNA of the CDR3: TGTGCCAGCAGCCAGACAGGGCGTACAGATACGCAGTATTTT.

V is TRBV6-5 and J is TRBJ1-1, with 9 nucleotides matching TRBD1. With V trimmed by 6 bases and J by 3 bases, 5 bases remained unmatched. Germline CDR1 reads MNHEY; CDR2 reads SVGAGI. The length of the CDR3 is 14 residues. The CDR3 region is CASRYRGRDTEAFF. The CDR3 DNA follows: TGTGCCAGCAGGTACAGGGGGCGGGACACTGAAGCTTTCTTT.

The V gene is TRBV18, the J gene TRBJ2-3, with 10 nucleotides matching TRBD2. The J segment lost 5 bases and the V segment lost 6 bases, leaving 8 bases of the junction unmatched. CDR1 and CDR2 from the germline V gene are KGHSH and LQKENI. The CDR3 has 15 amino acids. The CDR3 sequence: CASSSSGSMRDTQYF. The DNA of the CDR3 is TGTGCCAGCTCGTCTAGCGGGAGTATGCGAGATACGCAGTATTTT. Full variable domain (rest looked up from reference TRBV18 and TRBJ2-3): NAGVMQNPRHLVRRRGQEARLRCSPMKGHSHVYWYRQLPEEGLKFMVYLQKENIIDESGMPKERFSAEFPKEGPSILRIQQVVRGDSAAYFCASSSSGSMRDTQYFGPGTRLTVL.

The CDR3 reads CASSLSYGGTYEQYF. DNA for the CDR3: TGTGCCAGCAGTTTATCGTATGGCGGGACCTACGAGCAGTACTTC. The rearrangement links TRBV27 to TRBJ2-7; D possibly corresponds to TRBD2 (6 bases). CDR1 is MNHEY and CDR2 is SMNVEV in the germline V gene (reference sequence). The CDR3 extends over 15 amino acids. V gave up 0 bases and J gave up 2 bases, with 11 bases separating them.

The rearrangement uses TRBV28 and TRBJ2-1, with D possibly TRBD2 on 6 matching bases. Germline V gene lookup returns CDR1 MDHEN and CDR2 SYDVKM. The CDR3 covers 15 residues. With 2 bases removed from V and 3 bases from J, the gap between germline ends came to 11 bases. CDR3 protein: CASSLPRDFYNEQFF. CDR3 sequence (DNA): TGTGCCAGCAGTTTACCAAGGGACTTCTACAATGAGCAGTTCTTC.

In nucleotides, the CDR3 is TGTGCCAGCAGTTTAGGGACATACAAATCGAGCTCCTATAATTCACCCCTCCACTTT. Protein sequence: CASSLGTYKSSSYNSPLHF. The gene calls are TRBV27 and TRBJ1-6, with D possibly matching TRBD1 (6 bases). The V end was cut by 2 bases, the J end by 0 bases, with 17 bases between. Germline V gene sequence: CDR1 MNHEY, CDR2 SMNVEV (reference sequence). There are 19 residues in the CDR3.

This chain joins TRBV30 and TRBJ1-2; D unclear. The germline V and J ends were trimmed by 0 bases and 4 bases, with 9 bases remaining between them. CDR1 is GTSNPN and CDR2 is SVGIG in the germline V gene (reference sequence). This CDR3 has 13 residues. The CDR3 protein is CAWSVMASYGYTF. CDR3 in DNA: TGTGCCTGGAGTGTAATGGCCTCCTATGGCTACACCTTC.

The V gene is TRBV18, the J gene TRBJ2-1; D possibly corresponds to TRBD1 (5 bases). The CDR3 sequence is 12 residues long. Germline-derived CDR1 and CDR2 are KGHSH and LQKENI. With 6 bases removed from V and 12 bases from J, the gap between germline ends came to 15 bases. The CDR3 nucleotides are TGTGCCAGCTCCCCAGGAGATAGGGGGCAGTTCTTC. Residues: CASSPGDRGQFF.